These T cell receptor beta chains were read from a single sample in a study of blood T cell repertoires in COVID-19. Profiled with immunoSEQ multiplex PCR; TCRdb holds only in-frame clones, not every one. The top ten clones hold 2.5% to 4% of a sample with over 100,000 clones, 70% to 85% of them seen once. The sequenced sample was peripheral blood. Receptors were obtained from an elderly woman with active or convalescent COVID-19. Both conserved end residues are part of each CDR3. Size values are once, few and many counts, or a class for expanded clones, and some rows have none.

j_gene | v_gene | abundance | CDR3aa
TRBJ1-5 | TRBV18 | . | CASSRNRELNQPQHF
TRBJ2-3 | TRBV7-2 | . | CASSQRGTRIDTQYF
TRBJ2-6 | TRBV9 | once | CASSSDRSSGANVLTF
TRBJ1-5 | TRBV19 | . | CASSLTPGSGGPQHF
TRBJ1-2 | TRBV6-5 | . | CAIRAEDGYTF
TRBJ1-2 | TRBV5-5 | . | CASSLLGEGYGYTF
TRBJ2-3 | TRBV7-3 | . | CASSYGGGRDTQYF
TRBJ2-5 | TRBV6-5 | . | CASSYYSGDLKETQYF
TRBJ2-1 | TRBV7-9 | . | CASSLVGIQGFYNEQFF
TRBJ1-5 | TRBV19 | . | CASTLSGAQPQHF
TRBJ1-2 | TRBV19 | . | CASSIAAQGFGYTF
TRBJ1-2 | TRBV4-2 | . | CASSQDFGQGLMSGGYTF
TRBJ2-1 | TRBV24-1 | . | CATSTISGTSGSVPYNEQFF
TRBJ2-3 | TRBV10-3 | . | CAISSGTSGGDTQYF